The present entry profiles one TCR beta chain with its context. This clonotype has only a few counts. What antigen it recognizes has not been identified. No quality values exist for individual bases; no much larger clone is one base distant. This record comes from a study of response to subunit inactivated influenza vaccine (dated by TCRdb to about 2018). For context, the study as a whole: Deep quantitative T cell receptor repertoire profiling was used in the study to track responses to a trivalent subunit inactivated influenza vaccine. Broad study findings and their caveats: According to the authors, only a limited number of new T cells may be recruited by each seasonal influenza vaccination.

The library relied on RT-PCR. The sequencer listed for this sample is Illumina HiSeq 2500. The public reads were reprocessed in TCRdb via fastp at Q25 and MiXCR, keeping in-frame beta chains. Each CDR3 protein gets just one entry, which takes the most common genes and DNA from the rows behind it. For this sample the table gives about 700,000 distinct CDR3 sequences, of which approximately 14% were detected only once. Less than 7% of the sample is held by the ten biggest clonotypes. Trimming at the junction amounts to 6 bases on V and 4 bases on J, and the germline ends lie 11 bases apart. The germline V gene encodes CDR1 SQVTM and CDR2 ANQGSEA. The cysteine opens and the phenylalanine closes a CDR3 of 12 amino acids. Only the CDR3 portion is preserved as DNA: 36 bases, with reading frame beginning at the first base.

Rearrangement joined TRBV29-1 to TRBJ2-3; the D gene identity is not certain. The sequenced sample was PBMCs from blood, obtained around 15 days before vaccination. The receptor was isolated from a man aged 50 to 60 who received an inactivated influenza vaccine. Donor details come from another sample of the same person, matched by shared clones. The CDR3 in this case is CSVLSSADTQYF. At the DNA level, the sequence is TGCAGCGTCCTTTCATCGGCAGATACGCAGTATTTT.